One and the same sample provided the 21 T cell receptor beta chains below, sequenced in a study of memory CD4+ T cells and cytomegalovirus serostatus (dated by TCRdb to 2018 to 2020). Single viable CD3+CD4+CD8-CD45RO+ cells were sorted as memory CD4+ T cells on a FACSAria II. Libraries were prepared through the immunoSEQ multiplex PCR assay. TCRdb mirrors the immuneACCESS table, restricted to in-frame sequences. Some clones are absent from its copies; in checked studies, under half trace to an unresolved V gene, and the reason for the others is unknown. Here the sample has about 45,000 clones; under 80% occur a single time. The biggest ten clones account for approximately 1% of the sample. Sequencing was carried out using memory CD4+ T cells from blood. The receptors shown here come from an adult in good health and CMV-seronegative.

This clone was counted only a few times. The genes are TRBV28 and TRBJ1-3; D might be TRBD1 (6 bases). Per germline, CDR1 MDHEN and CDR2 SYDVKM. Trimming shortened V by 6 bases and J by 2 bases, and 17 bases separated the two germline ends. This CDR3 is built from 16 residues. CDR3 loop: CASRARGGGTGNTIYF. CDR3 coding DNA: TGTGCCAGCAGAGCGAGGGGGGGAGGGACTGGAAACACCATATATTTT.

The rearrangement joins TRBV28 to TRBJ1-4; D is undetermined. The CDR3 runs to 14 residues. The V end lost 6 bases, the J end lost 8 bases, and 16 bases lay between the germline ends. Germline V CDR1 and CDR2: MDHEN, SYDVKM. The CDR3 DNA is TGTGCCAGCAGCCAGTCGAGGGTGGGCGAAAAACTGTTTTTT. Translating it yields CASSQSRVGEKLFF.

This sequence joins TRBV7-2 and TRBJ2-1, with 8 bases lining up with TRBD2. J lost 4 bases, V lost 5 bases, and 10 bases had no gene match. Germline lookup yields CDR1 SGHTA and CDR2 FQGNSA. This CDR3 has 16 residues. The CDR3 region is CASSTSSGGAYNEQFF. The CDR3 nucleotides read TGTGCCAGCAGCACATCTTCCGGGGGGGCTTACAATGAGCAGTTCTTC. The full variable domain, with the rest looked up from reference TRBV7-2 and TRBJ2-1, is GAGVSQSPSNKVTEKGKDVELRCDPISGHTALYWYRQSLGQGLEFLIYFQGNSAPDKSGLPSDRFSAERTGGSVSTLTIQRTQQEDSAVYLCASSTSSGGAYNEQFFGPGTRLTVL.

The chain has TRBV10-3 and TRBJ1-2; D remains ambiguous. Germline-derived CDR1 and CDR2 are ENHRY and SYGVKD. This CDR3 spans 13 amino acids. The V gene lost 6 bases and the J gene lost 3 bases, with 11 bases spanning the gap. The CDR3 reads CAISPSSYYGYTF. CDR3 sequence (DNA): TGTGCCATCAGCCCCTCCAGTTACTATGGCTACACCTTC.

The genes are TRBV2 and TRBJ1-3; D is possibly TRBD1 (5 bases). Trimming left V 3 bases short and J 4 bases short, with 10 bases between. The germline CDR1 and CDR2 sequences are SNHLY and FYNNEI. This CDR3 is built from 14 residues. CDR3 amino acids: CASSDRGPGNTIYF. DNA for the CDR3: TGTGCCAGCAGTGATAGGGGCCCCGGAAACACCATATATTTT.

The V gene is TRBV5-1, the J gene TRBJ2-2; D is perhaps TRBD1 or TRBD2 (6 bases each). The CDR3 is 16 amino acids. Trimming stripped 6 bases from V and 3 bases from J, with 18 bases between. Germline V gives CDR1 SGHRS, CDR2 YFSETQ. CDR3 in amino acids: CASTKEGGADTGELFF. The CDR3 bases are TGCGCCAGCACAAAGGAGGGGGGCGCCGACACCGGGGAGCTGTTTTTT.

V gene TRBV27 combines with J gene TRBJ2-2; D is uncertain. Trimming left V 3 bases short and J 1 base short, with 9 bases between. This CDR3 is built from 15 residues. Germline CDR1 reads MNHEY; CDR2 reads SMNVEV (reference sequence). The CDR3 DNA is TGTGCCAGCAGTTTTCAGACGGGGAACACCGGGGAGCTGTTTTTT. This encodes CASSFQTGNTGELFF.

Of note for this clone: At one of its ends the junction is not consistent with the germline gene, which may arise from a read error. V and J are TRBV30 and TRBJ1-1; perhaps TRBD1 as D (6 bases). Per germline, CDR1 GTSNPN and CDR2 SVGIG (reference sequence). The CDR3 consists of 14 residues. CDR3 nucleotides: TGTGCCTGGAGTCCCGGCAGGGGATACACTGAGGCTTTCTTT. Translation gives CAWSPGRGYTEAFF.

V gene TRBV28 combines with J gene TRBJ1-6, with 7 positions matching TRBD1. The CDR3 runs 16 residues. Unmatched junction bases numbered 8, after V lost 5 bases and J lost 4 bases. The germline CDR1 and CDR2 sequences are MDHEN and SYDVKM. The CDR3 DNA sequence: TGTGCCAGCAGTACTATCAGGGGGGGATATAATTCACCCCTCCACTTT. Translating it yields CASSTIRGGYNSPLHF.

This clone appeared a few times. V is TRBV7-2 and J is TRBJ2-7; TRBD1 matches 10 bases. This CDR3 comprises 16 residues. J was trimmed by 3 bases and V by 5 bases; bases with no gene match: 10. Germline V gene sequence: CDR1 SGHTA, CDR2 FQGNSA. In nucleotides, the CDR3 is TGTGCCAGCAGCCGACGGGGGACAGGGGTGGTCTACGAGCAGTACTTC. Protein sequence: CASSRRGTGVVYEQYF.

The CDR3 loop reads CASSPTSGSYEQYF. In DNA, the CDR3 is TGTGCCAGCAGCCCAACTAGCGGGTCCTACGAGCAGTACTTC. This sequence joins TRBV7-3 and TRBJ2-5, with 9 positions matching TRBD2. The end of the DNA is better explained by TRBJ2-7, so the J call may be wrong. The CDR3 has 14 amino acids. From germline, CDR1 is SGHTA and CDR2 FQGTGA.

The gene calls are TRBV5-1 and TRBJ2-5, with D perhaps being TRBD1 or TRBD2 (6 bases each). Trimming took off 4 bases at V and 4 bases at J, with 14 bases between the two ends. Germline CDR1 SGHRS, CDR2 YFSETQ. CDR3 size: 14 residues. CDR3 amino acids: CASSPRWGAETQYF. In DNA, the CDR3 is TGCGCCAGCAGCCCCCGGTGGGGGGCAGAGACCCAGTACTTC.

This rearrangement joins TRBV19 to TRBJ2-6; 7 bases line up with TRBD2. The germline V gene has CDR1 LNHDA and CDR2 SQIVND (reference sequence). Losses at the gene ends were 1 base for V and 4 bases for J; bases not matched to a gene: 4. This CDR3 region has 16 residues. The CDR3 bases are TGTGCCAGTAGTATAGGGGGGGGAACCGGGGCCAACGTCCTGACTTTC. It is translated as CASSIGGGTGANVLTF.

V gene TRBV11-2 combines with J gene TRBJ2-6, with 7 bases fitting TRBD2. CDR1 SGHAT and CDR2 FQNNGV come from the germline V gene. The ends lost 1 base at V and 2 bases at J; junction bases unmatched: 8. The CDR3 loop spans 18 amino acids. CDR3 sequence: CASSLVGEAGAGANVLTF. Written as DNA, the CDR3 is TGTGCCAGCAGCTTAGTTGGGGAGGCGGGGGCTGGGGCCAACGTCCTGACTTTC.

This rearrangement joins TRBV4-1 to TRBJ1-2, with D possibly TRBD1 on 6 matching bases. V was pared by 0 bases and J by 4 bases, with 12 bases between. The germline gives CDR1 MGHRA, CDR2 YSYEKL. This CDR3 has 15 amino acids. The CDR3 loop reads CASSQDQGLAYGYTF. CDR3 in DNA: TGCGCCAGCAGCCAAGATCAGGGGTTGGCCTATGGCTACACCTTC.

This clone is termed medium-sized. This chain links TRBV5-6 with TRBJ2-1; D is perhaps TRBD1 or TRBD2 (5 bases each). The ends were cut back, 0 bases at V and 5 bases at J, with 6 bases in the middle. Germline-derived CDR1 and CDR2 are SGHDT and YYEEEE. CDR3 length equals 13 residues. The CDR3 DNA follows: TGTGCCAGCAGCTTGGGAGGGGACAATGAGCAGTTCTTC. This sequence encodes CASSLGGDNEQFF.

The chain employs TRBV18 and TRBJ1-6, with TRBD1 matching over 8 bases. The J segment lost 9 bases and the V segment lost 6 bases, leaving 10 bases of the junction unmatched. The CDR3 is 15 residues long. The germline CDR1 and CDR2 sequences are KGHSH and LQKENI. CDR3 nucleotides: TGTGCCAGCTCTCAAGACAGGGGTGGTCGTTCACCCCTCCACTTT. It codes for CASSQDRGGRSPLHF. The variable domain in full, completed from reference TRBV18 and TRBJ1-6, reads NAGVMQNPRHLVRRRGQEARLRCSPMKGHSHVYWYRQLPEEGLKFMVYLQKENIIDESGMPKERFSAEFPKEGPSILRIQQVVRGDSAAYFCASSQDRGGRSPLHFGNGTRLTVT.

The J gene is TRBJ2-5, the V gene TRBV19; no firm D call. V shed 1 base and J shed 4 bases, with 10 bases lying between them. Germline V gene lookup returns CDR1 LNHDA and CDR2 SQIVND (reference sequence). This CDR3 comprises 14 residues. The CDR3 sequence is CASSIGPGVETQYF. DNA for the CDR3: TGTGCCAGTAGTATAGGGCCCGGAGTAGAGACCCAGTACTTC. The full variable domain, rest sourced from reference TRBV19 and TRBJ2-5, is DGGITQSPKYLFRKEGQNVTLSCEQNLNHDAMYWYRQDPGQGLRLIYYSQIVNDFQKGDIAEGYSVSREKKESFPLTVTSAQKNPTAFYLCASSIGPGVETQYFGPGTRLLVL.

This clone turned up a few times. This chain connects TRBV14 to TRBJ1-1; 8 nucleotides line up with TRBD1. Per germline, CDR1 SGHDN and CDR2 FVKESK. This CDR3 is 15 amino acids long. Trimming took 3 bases from V and 2 from J; bases not matched to a gene: 5. The CDR3 loop is CASSQLTGVNTEAFF. CDR3 DNA: TGTGCCAGCAGCCAGTTGACAGGGGTTAACACTGAAGCTTTCTTT.

This chain uses TRBV2 with TRBJ2-5, with TRBD1 matching over 7 bases. The germline V gene encodes CDR1 SNHLY and CDR2 FYNNEI. The CDR3 is 14 residues long. Losses at the gene ends were 3 bases for V and 1 base for J; bases not matched to a gene: 2. The CDR3 nucleotides read TGTGCCAGCAGTGATTCAGGGGGCCAAGAGACCCAGTACTTC. It specifies CASSDSGGQETQYF.

V is TRBV5-1 and J is TRBJ2-7; D may be TRBD1 or TRBD2 (6 bases each). Germline values: CDR1 SGHRS, CDR2 YFSETQ. Trimming removed 4 bases from V and 6 bases from J, with 14 bases in between. The CDR3 consists of 13 residues. CDR3 bases: TGCGCCAGCAGCCTGGAGGGGGTAACCGAGCAGTACTTC. It yields the protein CASSLEGVTEQYF.